A selection of T cell receptor beta chains follows, all from one sample in a study of T cells in Graves' hyperthyroidism and ophthalmopathy. TCRdb re-analysed the multiplex PCR reads in MiXCR, keeping a single row per CDR3 protein. This sample has about 500,000 distinct CDR3 sequences, with approximately 15% found just once. Input material: blood. These receptors all stem from a woman aged 18-29 years with Graves' hyperthyroidism. The CDR3 runs from the conserved cysteine through the conserved F or W. Each record gives: D gene, J gene, clone size, V gene, CDR3 DNA, CDR3 protein. D genes are given only for firm matches. Part of the rows lack a size; the others show once, few, many or a class for expanded clones.

. | TRBJ1-3 | many | TRBV12-3/TRBV12-4 | TGTGCCAGCAGTTTTGGCCCACATACCTCTGGAAACACCATATATTTT | CASSFGPHTSGNTIYF
TRBD2 | TRBJ2-1 | . | TRBV9 | TGTGCCAGCAGCGAGGGGACTAGCGGGGTTGAGCAGTTCTTC | CASSEGTSGVEQFF
. | TRBJ2-3 | . | TRBV10-3 | TGTGCCATCAGTGATGGAGCGGAAAGCACAGATACGCAGTATTTT | CAISDGAESTDTQYF
. | TRBJ1-2 | few | TRBV11-3 | TGTGCCAGCACTTTCCTAGCCAGGGAGATGGGACATGGCTACACCTTC | CASTFLAREMGHGYTF
. | TRBJ1-1 | . | TRBV11-2 | TGTGCCAGCAGCCGTTCCGGGACAAAAGCTTTCTTT | CASSRSGTKAFF
TRBD1 | TRBJ2-3 | . | TRBV9 | TGTGCCAGCAGCCGCTGGGGACAGGGCGTAGACGATACGCAGTATTTT | CASSRWGQGVDDTQYF
. | TRBJ1-1 | many | TRBV7-8 | TGTGCCAGCAGCTTAGCGGAAACGGGGAACACTGAAGCTTTCTTT | CASSLAETGNTEAFF
. | TRBJ2-5 | many | TRBV19 | TGTGCCAGTAGTATCTCGGTGGGATGGGGGGAGACCCAGTACTTC | CASSISVGWGETQYF
. | TRBJ1-5 | . | TRBV6-2/TRBV6-3 | TGTGCCAGCAGTTACTCGAGTCGGACACGACCCCAGCATTTT | CASSYSSRTRPQHF
TRBD2 | TRBJ2-7 | few | TRBV5-1 | TGCGCCAGCAGCTTGCTAGCGGGGTACTCCTACGAGCAGTACTTC | CASSLLAGYSYEQYF
. | TRBJ2-7 | many | TRBV27 | TGTGCCAGCAGTTTATATACGGGCTCGGCTACCTACGAGCAGTACTTC | CASSLYTGSATYEQYF
TRBD2 | TRBJ2-3 | few | TRBV7-3 | TGTGCCAGCAGCTCTCCTTCTAGCGGAAGCACAGATACGCAGTATTTT | CASSSPSSGSTDTQYF
TRBD2 | TRBJ2-1 | . | TRBV19 | TGTGCCAGTAGTATGGTAGCGGGTGGGAATGAGCAGTTCTTC | CASSMVAGGNEQFF
TRBD1 | TRBJ1-6 | many | TRBV14 | TGTGCCAGCAGCCAAACGACAGGGGGGAATTCACCCCTCCACTTT | CASSQTTGGNSPLHF
. | TRBJ2-2 | many | TRBV29-1 | TGCAGCGTCGTCGCGACAGCCGGGGAGCTGTTTTTT | CSVVATAGELFF
. | TRBJ1-4 | once | TRBV27 | TGTGCCAGCAGTTTCGGGGGGAATGAAAAACTGTTTTTT | CASSFGGNEKLFF
. | TRBJ2-2 | many | TRBV7-2 | TGTGCCAGCAGCTTAGAAGTCAGACCGGGCACCGGGGAGCTGTTTTTT | CASSLEVRPGTGELFF
TRBD1 | TRBJ1-1 | . | TRBV5-6 | TGTGCCAGCAGCTCACCACAACAGGGGGGCACTGAAGCTTTCTTT | CASSSPQQGGTEAFF
TRBD2 | TRBJ2-7 | . | TRBV10-3 | TGTGCCATCAGTGAGAAGGCGGGAGTCCGTTCCGAGCAGTACTTC | CAISEKAGVRSEQYF
. | TRBJ2-1 | . | TRBV4-2 | TGTGCCAGCAGCTCTACCGGGGTCCCGGAGCGGAGAACCTACAATGAGCAGTTCTTC | CASSSTGVPERRTYNEQFF
. | TRBJ2-3 | many | TRBV12-3/TRBV12-4 | TGTGCCAGCAGCTTAGGTTCCACAGATACGCAGTATTTT | CASSLGSTDTQYF
. | TRBJ2-6 | many | TRBV27 | TGTGCCAGCAGTTTATCCACCAGGGTTACCGGGGCCAACGTCCTGACTTTC | CASSLSTRVTGANVLTF
. | TRBJ1-5 | . | TRBV27 | TGTGCCAGCAGTGGGTGGGGAAGGCAGCCCCAGCATTTT | CASSGWGRQPQHF
. | TRBJ2-3 | many | TRBV7-8 | TGTGCCAGCAGCTTAGGAGACACAGATACGCAGTATTTT | CASSLGDTDTQYF
. | TRBJ1-2 | . | TRBV6-1 | TGTGCCAGCAGGATGACTAACTATGGCTACACCTTC | CASRMTNYGYTF
TRBD2 | TRBJ2-5 | many | TRBV20-1 | TGCAGTGCTAGAGAACTAGCGGTCCTCCAAGAGACCCAGTACTTC | CSARELAVLQETQYF
TRBD2 | TRBJ2-5 | many | TRBV3-1 | TGTGCCAGCAGCCAAGGGGGGACTAGCGGGAGCTGGGGGGAGACCCAGTACTTC | CASSQGGTSGSWGETQYF
. | TRBJ1-1 | . | TRBV4-1 | TGCGCCAGCAGCCAAGATGGGATCGGCGCTGAAGCTTTCTTT | CASSQDGIGAEAFF
TRBD2 | TRBJ2-1 | many | TRBV19 | TGTGCCAGTAGTACCCGAGCGGGAGTCGTATACAATGAGCAGTTCTTC | CASSTRAGVVYNEQFF
TRBD2 | TRBJ2-2 | many | TRBV24-1 | TGTGCCACCAGTGATTTGTACCGGACTAGCGGGACGAACACCGGGGAGCTGTTTTTT | CATSDLYRTSGTNTGELFF
TRBD2 | TRBJ2-1 | . | TRBV6-1 | TGTGCCAGCAGTCATAGCGGGAGGGAGATCTATGAGCAGTTCTTC | CASSHSGREIYEQFF
TRBD2 | TRBJ2-3 | many | TRBV7-3 | TGTGCCAGCAGCTTTAGCGGGGACCCAGGCGATACGCAGTATTTT | CASSFSGDPGDTQYF
TRBD2 | TRBJ2-1 | many | TRBV11-2 | TGTGCCAGCAGCTTAGTATCCGGGAGGCGAAATGAGCAGTTCTTC | CASSLVSGRRNEQFF
TRBD1 | TRBJ1-6 | many | TRBV5-5 | TGTGCCAGCAGCTGGACAGGGGATGCCTATAATTCACCCCTCCACTTT | CASSWTGDAYNSPLHF
. | TRBJ2-1 | few | TRBV24-1 | TGTGCCACCAGTGATTTAGGAGCTAAAAGTGGTGAGCAGTTCTTC | CATSDLGAKSGEQFF
. | TRBJ1-5 | many | TRBV2 | TGTGCCAGCGGACAAGCCAGCGCCAATCAGCCCCAGCATTTT | CASGQASANQPQHF
TRBD1 | TRBJ2-1 | few | TRBV18 | TGTGCCAGCTCACCACCACAGGGGGCGCGCTACAATGAGCAGTTCTTC | CASSPPQGARYNEQFF
. | TRBJ2-5 | few | TRBV30 | TGTGCCTGGAGTGTACGCCCCCCCATGGAGACCCAGTACTTC | CAWSVRPPMETQYF
TRBD2 | TRBJ2-2 | . | TRBV5-1 | TGCGCCAGCAGCGACGGGACTAGCGGGTTGAAAGGCGGGGAGCTGTTTTTT | CASSDGTSGLKGGELFF
. | TRBJ1-1 | . | TRBV19 | TGTGCCAGTAGTACCCCCAGGGTGAACACTGAAGCTTTCTTT | CASSTPRVNTEAFF
. | TRBJ1-2 | few | TRBV25-1 | TGTGCCAGCAGTGGGGACATACGTACCTATGGCTACACCTTC | CASSGDIRTYGYTF
. | TRBJ2-3 | many | TRBV12-3/TRBV12-4 | TGTGCCAGCAGTTTAGCGCTGGGAGGCACAGATACGCAGTATTTT | CASSLALGGTDTQYF
. | TRBJ2-3 | many | TRBV6-1 | TGTGCCAGCACTACCGACTGGAGGAGCGCAGATACGCAGTATTTT | CASTTDWRSADTQYF
TRBD2 | TRBJ2-7 | many | TRBV25-1 | TGTGCCAGCAGATCTAGTGGGAGGGACGAGCAGTACTTC | CASRSSGRDEQYF
TRBD2 | TRBJ2-1 | many | TRBV5-1 | TGCGCCAGCAGCTTAAGCGGGAGCCACAATGAGCAGTTCTTC | CASSLSGSHNEQFF
. | TRBJ2-4 | . | TRBV11-2 | TGTGCCAGCAGCCCCTCGGACGACCCTATTCAGTACTTC | CASSPSDDPIQYF
. | TRBJ2-7 | many | TRBV3-1 | TGTGCCAGCAGCCAATCGGCCAGGGCCTACGAGCAGTACTTC | CASSQSARAYEQYF
. | TRBJ1-1 | . | TRBV7-9 | TGTGCCAGCAGCTTAGAATTGGCGAGTCCTGAAGCTTTCTTT | CASSLELASPEAFF